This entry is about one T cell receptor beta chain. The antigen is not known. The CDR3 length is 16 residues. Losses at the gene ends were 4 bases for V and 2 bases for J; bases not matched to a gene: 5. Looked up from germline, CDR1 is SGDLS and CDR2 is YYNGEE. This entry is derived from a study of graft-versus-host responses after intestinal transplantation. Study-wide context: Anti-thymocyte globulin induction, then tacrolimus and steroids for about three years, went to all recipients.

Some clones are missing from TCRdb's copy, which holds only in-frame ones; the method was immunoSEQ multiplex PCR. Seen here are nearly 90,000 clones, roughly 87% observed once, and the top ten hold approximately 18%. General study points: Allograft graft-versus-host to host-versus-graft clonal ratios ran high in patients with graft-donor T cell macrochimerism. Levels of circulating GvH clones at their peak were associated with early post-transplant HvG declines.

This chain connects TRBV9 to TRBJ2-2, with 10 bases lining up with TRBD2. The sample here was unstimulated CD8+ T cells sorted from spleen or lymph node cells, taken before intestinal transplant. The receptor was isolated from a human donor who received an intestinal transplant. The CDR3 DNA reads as TGTGCCAGCAGCCATCTAGCGGGGGAAAACACCGGGGAGCTGTTTTTT. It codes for CASSHLAGENTGELFF.